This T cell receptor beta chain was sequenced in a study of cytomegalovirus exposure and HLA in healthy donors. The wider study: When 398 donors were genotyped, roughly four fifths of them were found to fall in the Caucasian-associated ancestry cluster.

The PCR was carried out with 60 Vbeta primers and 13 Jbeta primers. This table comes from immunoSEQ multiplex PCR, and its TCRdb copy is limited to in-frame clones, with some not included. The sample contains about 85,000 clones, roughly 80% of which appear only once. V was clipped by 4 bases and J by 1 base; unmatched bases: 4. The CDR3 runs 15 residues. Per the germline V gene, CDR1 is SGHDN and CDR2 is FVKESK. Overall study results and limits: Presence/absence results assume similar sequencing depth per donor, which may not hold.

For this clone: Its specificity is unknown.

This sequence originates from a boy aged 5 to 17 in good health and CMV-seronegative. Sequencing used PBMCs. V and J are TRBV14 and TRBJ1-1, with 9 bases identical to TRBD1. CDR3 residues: CASSPGTGTNTEAFF. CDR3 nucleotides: TGTGCCAGCAGCCCCGGGACAGGGACGAACACTGAAGCTTTCTTT. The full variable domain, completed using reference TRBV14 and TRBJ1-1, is EAGVTQFPSHSVIEKGQTVTLRCDPISGHDNLYWYRRVMGKEIKFLLHFVKESKQDESGMPNNRFLAERTGGTYSTLKVQPAELEDSGVYFCASSPGTGTNTEAFFGQGTRLTVV.